The text below deals with one T cell receptor beta chain. These data are taken from a study of blood T cell repertoires in COVID-19. The overall study: Acute-phase and convalescent COVID-19 samples originated in the United States, Italy and Spain. PBMCs, B-cell-depleted T cells, or T cells provided the cDNA or gDNA that made up the material.

As originally analysed: Nucleated cell number was recorded as an estimate derived from reference gene primer amplification. TCRdb's copy holds only in-frame clones and misses some; the assay was immunoSEQ multiplex PCR. V, J and clone size reflect that table, while D and trimming were determined from the DNA. The sample lists some 170,000 clones; 82% were seen once. This CDR3 comprises 17 residues. Germline V lookup: CDR1 WNHNN, CDR2 SYGVQD (reference sequence). V was shortened by 5 bases and J by 2 bases, with 20 bases between the two germline ends. This receptor was taken from a woman between 65 and 79 years old with acute or convalescent COVID-19. The rearrangement joins TRBV10-1 to TRBJ2-3; D call uncertain. Source material: peripheral blood. CDR3 DNA sequence: TGCGCCAGCAGTCTGACTCCCCCAGAGTGCCCCACAGATACGCAGTATTTT. This translates into CASSLTPPECPTDTQYF.